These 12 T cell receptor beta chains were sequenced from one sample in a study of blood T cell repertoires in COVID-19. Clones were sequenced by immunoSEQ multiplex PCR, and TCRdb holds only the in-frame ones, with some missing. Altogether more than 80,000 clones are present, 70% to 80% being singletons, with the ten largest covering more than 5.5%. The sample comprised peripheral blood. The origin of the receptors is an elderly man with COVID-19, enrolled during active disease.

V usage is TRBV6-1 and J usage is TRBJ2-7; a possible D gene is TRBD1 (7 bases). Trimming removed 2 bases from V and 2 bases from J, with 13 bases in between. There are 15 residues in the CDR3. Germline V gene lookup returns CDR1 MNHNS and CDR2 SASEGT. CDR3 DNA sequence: TGTGCCAGCAGTGAACTTCAGGGGGAGGCCTACGAGCAGTACTTC. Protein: CASSELQGEAYEQYF.

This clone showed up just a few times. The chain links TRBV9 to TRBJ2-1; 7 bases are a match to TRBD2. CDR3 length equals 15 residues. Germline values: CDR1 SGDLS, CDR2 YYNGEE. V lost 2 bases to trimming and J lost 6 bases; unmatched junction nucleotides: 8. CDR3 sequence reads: CASSVGLDRLNEQFF. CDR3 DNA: TGTGCCAGCAGCGTTGGACTAGATCGTCTCAATGAGCAGTTCTTC.

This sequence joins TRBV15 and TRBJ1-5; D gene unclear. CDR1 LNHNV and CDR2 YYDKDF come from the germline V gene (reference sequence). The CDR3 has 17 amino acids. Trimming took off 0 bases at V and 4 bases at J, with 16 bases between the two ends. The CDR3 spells CATSRDLSVRQNQPQHF. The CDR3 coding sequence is TGTGCCACCAGCAGAGATCTATCGGTTCGCCAAAATCAGCCCCAGCATTTT.

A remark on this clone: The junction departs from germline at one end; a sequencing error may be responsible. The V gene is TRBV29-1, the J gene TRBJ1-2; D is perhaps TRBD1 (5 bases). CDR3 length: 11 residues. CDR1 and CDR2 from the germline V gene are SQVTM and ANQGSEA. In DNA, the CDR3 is TGTTTACCCGGGGGGGGCTATGGCTACACCTTC. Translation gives CLPGGGYGYTF.

This CDR3 reads CASSLTGGGYTF. The DNA for the CDR3 is TGTGCCAGCAGTTTGACAGGGGGTGGCTACACCTTC. This chain connects TRBV28 to TRBJ1-2; 9 bases are shared with TRBD1. The CDR3 is made up of 12 amino acids. Unmatched junction bases numbered 0, after V lost 3 bases and J lost 7 bases. CDR1 MDHEN and CDR2 SYDVKM come from the germline V gene.

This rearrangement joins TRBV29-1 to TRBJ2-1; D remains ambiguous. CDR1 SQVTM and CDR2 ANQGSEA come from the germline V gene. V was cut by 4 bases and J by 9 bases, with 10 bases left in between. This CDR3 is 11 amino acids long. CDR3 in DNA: TGCAGCGTTGTCCCCCCCCGTGAGCAGTTCTTC. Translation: CSVVPPREQFF.

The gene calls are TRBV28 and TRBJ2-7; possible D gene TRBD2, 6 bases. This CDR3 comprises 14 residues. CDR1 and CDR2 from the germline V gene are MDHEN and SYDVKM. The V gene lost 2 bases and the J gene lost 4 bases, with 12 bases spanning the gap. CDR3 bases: TGTGCCAGCAGTTTAAGGCTGGGGAGGTACGAGCAGTACTTC. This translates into CASSLRLGRYEQYF.

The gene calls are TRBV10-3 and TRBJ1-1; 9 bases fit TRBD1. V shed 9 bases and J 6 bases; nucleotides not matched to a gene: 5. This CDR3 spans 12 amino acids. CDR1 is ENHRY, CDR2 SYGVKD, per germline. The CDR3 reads CAIRRTGAEAFF. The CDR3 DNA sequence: TGTGCCATTAGGAGGACAGGGGCTGAAGCTTTCTTT.

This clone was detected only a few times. DNA of the CDR3: TGTGCCAGTAGTTCCTGGGTAGCGGGTCGTTCCTACGAGCAGTACTTC. Its protein is CASSSWVAGRSYEQYF. V and J are TRBV19 and TRBJ2-7; 7 nucleotides agree with TRBD2. The CDR3 totals 16 residues. With V trimmed by 5 bases and J by 1 base, 11 bases remained unmatched. CDR1 is LNHDA and CDR2 is SQIVND in the germline V gene (reference sequence).

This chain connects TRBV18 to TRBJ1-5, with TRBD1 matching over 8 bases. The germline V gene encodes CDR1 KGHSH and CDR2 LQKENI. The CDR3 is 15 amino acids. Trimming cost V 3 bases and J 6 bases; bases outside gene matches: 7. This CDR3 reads CASSPQGARSQPQHF. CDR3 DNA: TGTGCCAGCTCACCCCAGGGGGCGCGGAGTCAGCCCCAGCATTTT.

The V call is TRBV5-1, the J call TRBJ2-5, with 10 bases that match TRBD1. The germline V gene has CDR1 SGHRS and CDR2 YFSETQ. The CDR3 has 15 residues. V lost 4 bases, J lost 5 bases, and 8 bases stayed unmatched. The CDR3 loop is CASSATGTGEETQYF. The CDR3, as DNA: TGCGCCAGCAGCGCGACCGGGACAGGGGAGGAGACCCAGTACTTC.

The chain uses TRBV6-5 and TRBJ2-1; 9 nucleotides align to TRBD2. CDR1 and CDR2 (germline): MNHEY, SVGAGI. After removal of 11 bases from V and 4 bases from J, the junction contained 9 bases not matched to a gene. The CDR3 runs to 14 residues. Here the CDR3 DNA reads TGTGCCGGGGGTGCGGGAGGGGGATACAATGAGCAGTTCTTC. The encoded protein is CAGGAGGGYNEQFF.